This T cell receptor beta chain emerged from a study of blood T cell repertoires in COVID-19. Across the study: The origin of the acute and convalescent COVID-19 samples was the United States, Italy and Spain. Nucleic acid was either cDNA or gDNA, and it came from T cells, B-cell-depleted T cells, or PBMCs.

Authors' data handling: How many nucleated cells were present was estimated from reference gene primer amplification. The method was immunoSEQ multiplex PCR; TCRdb's version includes in-frame clones alone and lacks a portion of them. The DNA was the basis for D and trimming; V, J and clone size are from that table. Seen here are under 90,000 clones, over 65% observed once, and the top ten hold 5% to 6%. Per the germline V gene, CDR1 is GTSNPN and CDR2 is SVGIG (reference sequence). V was clipped by 4 bases and J by 5 bases; unmatched bases: 6. The CDR3 contains 13 residues. The V and J genes are TRBV30 and TRBJ2-5, with 8 bases lining up with TRBD2. The sequence was obtained from a man aged 45-60 years with active or convalescent COVID-19. Sequencing was performed on peripheral blood. CDR3: CAWMAGGLETQYF. The CDR3 DNA follows: TGTGCCTGGATGGCGGGGGGTTTGGAGACCCAGTACTTC.